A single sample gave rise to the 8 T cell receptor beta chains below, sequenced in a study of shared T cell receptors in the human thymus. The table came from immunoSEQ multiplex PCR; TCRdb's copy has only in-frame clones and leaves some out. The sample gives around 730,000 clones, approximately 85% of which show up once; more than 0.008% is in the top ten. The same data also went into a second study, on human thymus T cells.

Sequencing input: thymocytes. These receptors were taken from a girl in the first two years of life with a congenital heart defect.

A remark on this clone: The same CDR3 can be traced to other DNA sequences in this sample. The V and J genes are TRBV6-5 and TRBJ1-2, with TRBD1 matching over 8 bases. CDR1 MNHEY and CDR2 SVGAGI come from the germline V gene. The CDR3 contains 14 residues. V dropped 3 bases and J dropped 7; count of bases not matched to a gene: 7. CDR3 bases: TGTGCCAGCAGTTATCGCAGGGGGCGAGGTGGCTACACCTTC. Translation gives CASSYRRGRGGYTF.

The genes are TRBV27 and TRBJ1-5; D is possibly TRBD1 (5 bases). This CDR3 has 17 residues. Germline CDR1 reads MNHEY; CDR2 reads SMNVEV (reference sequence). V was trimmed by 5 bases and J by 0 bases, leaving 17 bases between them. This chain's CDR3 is CASSPLPTEDSNQPQHF. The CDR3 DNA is TGTGCCAGCAGTCCCCTCCCGACAGAAGATAGCAATCAGCCCCAGCATTTT.

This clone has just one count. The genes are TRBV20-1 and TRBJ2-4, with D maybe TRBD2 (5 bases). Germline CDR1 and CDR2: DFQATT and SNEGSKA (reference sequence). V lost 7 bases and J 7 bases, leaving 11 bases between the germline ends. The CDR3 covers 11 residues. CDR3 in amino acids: CSVLGGNIQYF. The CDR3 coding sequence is TGCAGTGTGCTAGGCGGGAACATTCAGTACTTC.

CDR3 in amino acids: CASSQDHPGTAPSNEQFF. For the CDR3, the DNA is TGCGCCAGCAGCCAAGACCACCCCGGGACAGCGCCGTCTAATGAGCAGTTCTTC. The rearrangement links TRBV4-1 to TRBJ2-1; 7 bases are a match to TRBD1. V shed 0 bases, J shed 7 bases, and the junction held 15 bases outside the gene matches. Looked up from germline, CDR1 is MGHRA and CDR2 is YSYEKL. The CDR3 totals 18 residues.

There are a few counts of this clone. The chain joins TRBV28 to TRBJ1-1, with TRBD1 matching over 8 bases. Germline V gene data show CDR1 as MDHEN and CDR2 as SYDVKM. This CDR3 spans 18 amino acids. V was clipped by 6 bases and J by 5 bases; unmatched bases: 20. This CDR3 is CASSPTTRTGRAETEAFF. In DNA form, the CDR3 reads TGTGCCAGCAGCCCTACTACCCGGACAGGGCGGGCAGAGACTGAAGCTTTCTTT.

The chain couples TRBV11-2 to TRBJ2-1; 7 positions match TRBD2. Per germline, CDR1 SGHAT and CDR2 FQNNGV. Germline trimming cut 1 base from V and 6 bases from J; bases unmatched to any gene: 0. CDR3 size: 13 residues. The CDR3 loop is CASSLGEGNEQFF. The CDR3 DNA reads TGTGCCAGCAGCTTAGGGGAGGGCAATGAGCAGTTCTTC.

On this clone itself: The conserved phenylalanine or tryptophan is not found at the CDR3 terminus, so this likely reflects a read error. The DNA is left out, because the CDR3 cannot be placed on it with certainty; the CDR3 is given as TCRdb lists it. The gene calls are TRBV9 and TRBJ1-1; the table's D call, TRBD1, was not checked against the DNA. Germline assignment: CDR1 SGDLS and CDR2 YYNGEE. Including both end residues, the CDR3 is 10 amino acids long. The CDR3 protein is CASSDLGAPV.

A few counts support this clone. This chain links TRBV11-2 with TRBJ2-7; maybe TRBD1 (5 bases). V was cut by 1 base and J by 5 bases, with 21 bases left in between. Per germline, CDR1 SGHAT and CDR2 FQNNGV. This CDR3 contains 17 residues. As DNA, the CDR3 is TGTGCCAGCAGCTTAGTTCTCTGGTGGGGCCGCGTGGACGAGCAGTACTTC. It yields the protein CASSLVLWWGRVDEQYF.